This TCR beta chain was captured in a study of blood T cell repertoires in COVID-19. Assay used: immunoSEQ multiplex PCR; TCRdb lists only in-frame clones, some missing. The sample has 150,000 to 200,000 clones, less than 90% seen once. CDR1 and CDR2 (germline): SEHNR, FQNEAQ (reference sequence). The trim removed 6 bases at V and 2 bases at J, leaving 2 bases unmatched. The CDR3 length is 14 residues. The sample taken for sequencing was peripheral blood. This receptor was obtained from a woman in her sixties with COVID-19, enrolled during active disease. The chain uses TRBV7-9 and TRBJ1-4; 8 bases fit TRBD1. The CDR3 DNA is TGTGCCAGCAGGCGACAGGGGACTAATGAAAAACTGTTTTTT. Encoded protein: CASRRQGTNEKLFF.